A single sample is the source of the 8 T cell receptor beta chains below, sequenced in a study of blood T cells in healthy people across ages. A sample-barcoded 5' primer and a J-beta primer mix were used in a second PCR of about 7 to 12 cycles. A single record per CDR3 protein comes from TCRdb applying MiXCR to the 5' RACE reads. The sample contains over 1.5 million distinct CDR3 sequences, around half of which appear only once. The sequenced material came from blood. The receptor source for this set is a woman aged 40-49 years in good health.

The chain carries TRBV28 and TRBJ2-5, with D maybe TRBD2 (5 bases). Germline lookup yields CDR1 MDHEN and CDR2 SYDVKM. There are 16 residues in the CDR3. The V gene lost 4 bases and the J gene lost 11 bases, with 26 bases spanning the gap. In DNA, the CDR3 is TGTGCCAGCAGTTCCACGGACTGGGAGTCCTACAATGAGCAGTACTTC. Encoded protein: CASSSTDWESYNEQYF.

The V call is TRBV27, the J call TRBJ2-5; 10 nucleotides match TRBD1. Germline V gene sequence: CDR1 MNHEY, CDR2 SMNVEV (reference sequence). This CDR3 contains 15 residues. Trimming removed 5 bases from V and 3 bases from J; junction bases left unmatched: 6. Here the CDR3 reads CASSPTGTGEETQYF. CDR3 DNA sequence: TGTGCCAGCAGTCCAACCGGGACAGGGGAAGAGACCCAGTACTTC.

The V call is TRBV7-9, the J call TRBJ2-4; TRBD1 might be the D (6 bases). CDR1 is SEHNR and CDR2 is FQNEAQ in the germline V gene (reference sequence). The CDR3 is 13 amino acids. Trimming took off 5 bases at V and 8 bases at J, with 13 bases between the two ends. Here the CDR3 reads CASSAQGRDIQYF. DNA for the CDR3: TGTGCCAGCAGCGCACAGGGTCGGGACATTCAGTACTTC.

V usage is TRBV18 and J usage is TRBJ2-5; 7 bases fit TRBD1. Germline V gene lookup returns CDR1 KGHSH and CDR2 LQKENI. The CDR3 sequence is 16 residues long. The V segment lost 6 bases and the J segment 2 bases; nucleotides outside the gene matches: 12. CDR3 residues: CASSRNRGQTQETQYF. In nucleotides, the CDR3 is TGTGCCAGCTCTCGAAACAGGGGTCAGACACAAGAGACCCAGTACTTC.

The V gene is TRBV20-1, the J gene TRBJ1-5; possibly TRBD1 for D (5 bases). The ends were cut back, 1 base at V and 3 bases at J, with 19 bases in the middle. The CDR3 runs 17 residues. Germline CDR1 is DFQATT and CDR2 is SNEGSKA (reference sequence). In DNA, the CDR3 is TGCAGTGCTAGAGGCCAGGGACTTCCGCGTCCCAATCAGCCCCAGCATTTT. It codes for CSARGQGLPRPNQPQHF.

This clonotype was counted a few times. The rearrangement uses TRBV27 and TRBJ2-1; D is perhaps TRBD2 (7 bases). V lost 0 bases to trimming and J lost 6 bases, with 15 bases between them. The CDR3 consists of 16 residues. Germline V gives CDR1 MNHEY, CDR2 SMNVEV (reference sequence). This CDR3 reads CASSLSKGGAPNEQFF. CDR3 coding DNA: TGTGCCAGCAGTTTATCGAAGGGGGGGGCGCCCAATGAGCAGTTCTTC.

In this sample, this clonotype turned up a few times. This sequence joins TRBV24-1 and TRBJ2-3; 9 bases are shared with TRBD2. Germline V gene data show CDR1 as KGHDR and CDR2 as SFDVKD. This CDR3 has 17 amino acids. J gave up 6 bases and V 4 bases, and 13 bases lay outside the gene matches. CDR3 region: CATSDHGTSSGWDTQYF. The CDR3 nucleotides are TGTGCCACCAGTGACCACGGGACTAGCAGTGGGTGGGATACGCAGTATTTT.

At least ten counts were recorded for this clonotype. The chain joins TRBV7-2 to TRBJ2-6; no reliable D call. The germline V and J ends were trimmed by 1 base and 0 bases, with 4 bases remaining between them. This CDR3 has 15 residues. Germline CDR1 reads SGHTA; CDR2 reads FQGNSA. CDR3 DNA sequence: TGTGCCAGCAGCTTAGTGAACTCTGGGGCCAACGTCCTGACTTTC. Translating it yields CASSLVNSGANVLTF.